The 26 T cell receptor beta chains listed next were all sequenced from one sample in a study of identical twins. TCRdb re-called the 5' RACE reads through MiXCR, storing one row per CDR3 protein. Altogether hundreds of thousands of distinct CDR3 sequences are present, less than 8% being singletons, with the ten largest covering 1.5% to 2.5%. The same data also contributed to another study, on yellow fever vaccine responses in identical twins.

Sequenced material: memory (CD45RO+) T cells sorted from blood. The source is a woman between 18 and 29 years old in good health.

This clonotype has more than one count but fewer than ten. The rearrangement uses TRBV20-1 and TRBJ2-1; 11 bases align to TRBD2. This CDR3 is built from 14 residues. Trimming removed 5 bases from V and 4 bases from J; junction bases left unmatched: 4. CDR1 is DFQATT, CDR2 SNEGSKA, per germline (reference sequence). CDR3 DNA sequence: TGCAGTGCTCCAGGGACTAGCGGATACAATGAGCAGTTCTTC. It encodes CSAPGTSGYNEQFF.

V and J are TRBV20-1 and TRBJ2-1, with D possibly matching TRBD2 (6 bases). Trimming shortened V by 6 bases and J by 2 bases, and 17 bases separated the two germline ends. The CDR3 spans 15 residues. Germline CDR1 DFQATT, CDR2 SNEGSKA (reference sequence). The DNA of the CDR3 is TGCAGTGCCGACCCTCCCGGGAGCACCTACAATGAGCAGTTCTTC. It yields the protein CSADPPGSTYNEQFF.

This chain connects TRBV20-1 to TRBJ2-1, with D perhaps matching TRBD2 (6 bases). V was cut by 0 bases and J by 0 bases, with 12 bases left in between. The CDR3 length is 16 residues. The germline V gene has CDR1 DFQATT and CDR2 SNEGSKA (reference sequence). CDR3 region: CSAREAGLLSYNEQFF. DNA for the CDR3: TGCAGTGCTAGAGAAGCGGGCCTACTCTCCTACAATGAGCAGTTCTTC.

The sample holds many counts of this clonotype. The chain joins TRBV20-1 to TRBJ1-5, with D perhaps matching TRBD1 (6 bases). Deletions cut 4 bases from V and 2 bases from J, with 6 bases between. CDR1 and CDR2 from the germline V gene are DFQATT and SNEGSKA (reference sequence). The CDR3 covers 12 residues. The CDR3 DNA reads TGCAGTGCTAACAGGGGCAATCAGCCCCAGCATTTT. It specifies CSANRGNQPQHF.

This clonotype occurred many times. The CDR3 is CASSLWGGGTDTQYF. The CDR3 region has the DNA TGTGCCAGCAGTCTGTGGGGGGGCGGCACAGATACGCAGTATTTT. This chain connects TRBV12-3 or TRBV12-4 to TRBJ2-3, with D possibly TRBD2 on 7 matching bases. The CDR3 consists of 15 residues. Trimming cost V 5 bases and J 1 base, with 13 bases left between them.

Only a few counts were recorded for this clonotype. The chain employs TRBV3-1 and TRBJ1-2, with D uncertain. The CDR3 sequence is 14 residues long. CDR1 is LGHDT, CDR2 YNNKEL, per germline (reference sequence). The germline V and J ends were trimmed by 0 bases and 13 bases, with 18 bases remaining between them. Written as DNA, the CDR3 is TGTGCCAGCAGCCAAGATCCCGCACGGAGTCTCTGCACCTTC. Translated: CASSQDPARSLCTF.

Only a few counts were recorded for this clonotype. CDR3 DNA: TGCAGCGTTGAAGGGAGGGGGAGCACTGAAGCTTTCTTT. Translated: CSVEGRGSTEAFF. This chain links TRBV29-1 with TRBJ1-1; D might be TRBD1 (6 bases). Trimming took 1 base from V and 4 from J, leaving 10 bases between them. The germline V gene has CDR1 SQVTM and CDR2 ANQGSEA. The CDR3 has 13 amino acids.

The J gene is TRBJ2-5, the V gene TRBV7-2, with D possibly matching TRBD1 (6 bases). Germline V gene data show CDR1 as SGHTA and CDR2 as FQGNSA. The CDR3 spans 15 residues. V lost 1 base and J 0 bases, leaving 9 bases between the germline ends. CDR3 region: CASSLDQGNQETQYF. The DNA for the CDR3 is TGTGCCAGCAGCTTAGACCAGGGGAACCAAGAGACCCAGTACTTC. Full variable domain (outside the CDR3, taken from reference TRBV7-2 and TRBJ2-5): GAGVSQSPSNKVTEKGKDVELRCDPISGHTALYWYRQSLGQGLEFLIYFQGNSAPDKSGLPSDRFSAERTGGSVSTLTIQRTQQEDSAVYLCASSLDQGNQETQYFGPGTRLLVL.

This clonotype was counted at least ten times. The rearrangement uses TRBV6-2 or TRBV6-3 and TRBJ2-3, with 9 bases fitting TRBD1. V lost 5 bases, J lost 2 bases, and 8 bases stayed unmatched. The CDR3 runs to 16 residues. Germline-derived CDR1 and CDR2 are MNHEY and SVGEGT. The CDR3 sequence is CASSQLRDRVTDTQYF. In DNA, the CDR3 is TGTGCCAGCAGTCAACTCCGGGACAGGGTCACAGATACGCAGTATTTT.

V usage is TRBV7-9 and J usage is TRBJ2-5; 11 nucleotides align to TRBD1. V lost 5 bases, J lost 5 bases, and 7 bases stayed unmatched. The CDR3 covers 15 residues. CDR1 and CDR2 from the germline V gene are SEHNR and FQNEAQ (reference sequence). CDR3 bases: TGTGCCAGCAGCCCTAGGACAGGGGGCGTGGAGACCCAGTACTTC. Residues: CASSPRTGGVETQYF.

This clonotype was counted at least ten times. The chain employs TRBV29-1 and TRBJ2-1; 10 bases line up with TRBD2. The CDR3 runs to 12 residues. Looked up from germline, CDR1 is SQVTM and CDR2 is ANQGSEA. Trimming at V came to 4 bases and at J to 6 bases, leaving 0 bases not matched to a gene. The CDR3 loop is CSVASGGNEQFF. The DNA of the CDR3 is TGCAGCGTTGCTAGCGGGGGCAATGAGCAGTTCTTC.

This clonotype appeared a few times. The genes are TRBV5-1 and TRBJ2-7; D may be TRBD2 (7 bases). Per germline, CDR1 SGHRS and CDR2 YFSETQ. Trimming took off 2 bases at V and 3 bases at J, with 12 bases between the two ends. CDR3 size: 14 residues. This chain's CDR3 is CASSFSGDNYEQYF. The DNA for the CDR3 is TGCGCCAGCAGCTTCAGCGGGGACAACTACGAGCAGTACTTC.

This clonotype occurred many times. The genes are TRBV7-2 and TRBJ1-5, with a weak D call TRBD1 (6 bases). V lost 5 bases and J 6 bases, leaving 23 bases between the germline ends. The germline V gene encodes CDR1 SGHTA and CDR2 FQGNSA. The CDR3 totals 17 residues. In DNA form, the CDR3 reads TGTGCCAGCAGCGCGGGGACGGGCAGGGGTGAGAGTCAGCCCCAGCATTTT. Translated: CASSAGTGRGESQPQHF. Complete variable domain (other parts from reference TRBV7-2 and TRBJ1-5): GAGVSQSPSNKVTEKGKDVELRCDPISGHTALYWYRQSLGQGLEFLIYFQGNSAPDKSGLPSDRFSAERTGGSVSTLTIQRTQQEDSAVYLCASSAGTGRGESQPQHFGDGTRLSIL.

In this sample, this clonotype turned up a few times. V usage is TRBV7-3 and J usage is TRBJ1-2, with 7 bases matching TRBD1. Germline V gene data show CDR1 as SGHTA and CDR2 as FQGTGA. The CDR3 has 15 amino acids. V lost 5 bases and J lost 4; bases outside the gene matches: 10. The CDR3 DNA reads TGTGCCAGCAGCCCAGGGGGGGGGACAGTCTATGGCTACACCTTC. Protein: CASSPGGGTVYGYTF.

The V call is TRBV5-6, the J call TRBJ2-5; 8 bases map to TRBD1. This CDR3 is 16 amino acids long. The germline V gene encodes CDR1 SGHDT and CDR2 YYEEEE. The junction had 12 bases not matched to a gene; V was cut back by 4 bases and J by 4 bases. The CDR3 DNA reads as TGTGCCAGCAGCCCGGATGGGGCAGGGGGCCTAGAGACCCAGTACTTC. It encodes CASSPDGAGGLETQYF.

This CDR3 is CASSLGGTANTYEQYF. The CDR3 region has the DNA TGCGCCAGCAGCTTGGGGGGGACAGCAAATACCTACGAGCAGTACTTC. V is TRBV5-1 and J is TRBJ2-7; 7 bases match TRBD1. Germline lookup yields CDR1 SGHRS and CDR2 YFSETQ. V was pared by 0 bases and J by 2 bases, with 8 bases of the junction left unmatched. The CDR3 length is 16 residues.

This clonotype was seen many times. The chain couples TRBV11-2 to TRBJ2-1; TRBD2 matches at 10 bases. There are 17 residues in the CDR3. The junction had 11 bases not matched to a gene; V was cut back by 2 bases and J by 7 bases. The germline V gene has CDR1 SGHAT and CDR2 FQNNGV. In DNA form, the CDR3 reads TGTGCCAGCAGCTTAAACCCTAGCGGGAGTTCGTCGAATGAGCAGTTCTTC. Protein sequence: CASSLNPSGSSSNEQFF.

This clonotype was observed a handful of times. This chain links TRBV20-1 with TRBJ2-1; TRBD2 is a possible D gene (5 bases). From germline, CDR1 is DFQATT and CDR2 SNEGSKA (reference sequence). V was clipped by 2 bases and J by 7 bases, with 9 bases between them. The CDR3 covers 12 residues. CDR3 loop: CSARTGRNEQFF. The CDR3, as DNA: TGCAGTGCTAGAACTGGGAGAAATGAGCAGTTCTTC.

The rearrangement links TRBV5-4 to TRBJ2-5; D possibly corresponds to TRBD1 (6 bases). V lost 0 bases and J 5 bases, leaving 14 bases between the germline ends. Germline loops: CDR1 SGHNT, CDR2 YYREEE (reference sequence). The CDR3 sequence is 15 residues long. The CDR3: CASSLADSAGETQYF. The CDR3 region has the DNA TGTGCCAGCAGCTTGGCGGACAGTGCAGGGGAGACCCAGTACTTC.

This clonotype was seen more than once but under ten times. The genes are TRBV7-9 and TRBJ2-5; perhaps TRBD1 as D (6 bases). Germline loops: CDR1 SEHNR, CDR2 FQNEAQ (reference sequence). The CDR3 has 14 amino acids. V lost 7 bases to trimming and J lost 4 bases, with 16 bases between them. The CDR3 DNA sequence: TGTGCCAGCATCGACAACAGGGCTGGAGAGACCCAGTACTTC. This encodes CASIDNRAGETQYF.

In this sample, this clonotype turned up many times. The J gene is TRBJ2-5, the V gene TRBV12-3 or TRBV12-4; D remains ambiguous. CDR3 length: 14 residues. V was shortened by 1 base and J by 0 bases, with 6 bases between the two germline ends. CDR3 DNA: TGTGCCAGCAGTTTAGGGCCAAACCAAGAGACCCAGTACTTC. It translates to CASSLGPNQETQYF.

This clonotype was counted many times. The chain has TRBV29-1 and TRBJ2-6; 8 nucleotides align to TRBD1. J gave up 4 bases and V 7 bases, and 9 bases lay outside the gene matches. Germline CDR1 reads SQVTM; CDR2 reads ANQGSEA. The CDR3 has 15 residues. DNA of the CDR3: TGCAGCGCCTCCCAGGGGGCGACGGGGGCCAACGTCCTGACTTTC. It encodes CSASQGATGANVLTF.

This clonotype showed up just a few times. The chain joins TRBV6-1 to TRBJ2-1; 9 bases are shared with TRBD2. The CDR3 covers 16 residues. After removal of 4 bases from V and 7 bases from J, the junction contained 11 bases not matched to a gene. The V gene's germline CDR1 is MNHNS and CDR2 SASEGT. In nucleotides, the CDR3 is TGTGCCAGCAGTGGAAGGCGGGAGGGCCGCGGGAATGAGCAGTTCTTC. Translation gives CASSGRREGRGNEQFF.

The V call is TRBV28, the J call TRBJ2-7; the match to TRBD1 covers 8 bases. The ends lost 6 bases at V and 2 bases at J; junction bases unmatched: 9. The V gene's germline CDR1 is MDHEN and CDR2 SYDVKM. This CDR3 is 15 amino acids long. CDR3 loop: CASSPRGQEPYEQYF. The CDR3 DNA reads TGTGCCAGCAGCCCCCGGGGACAGGAGCCCTACGAGCAGTACTTC.

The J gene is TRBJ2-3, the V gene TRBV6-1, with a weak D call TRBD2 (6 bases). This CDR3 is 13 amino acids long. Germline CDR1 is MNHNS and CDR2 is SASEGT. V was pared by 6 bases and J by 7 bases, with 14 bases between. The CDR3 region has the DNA TGTGCCAGCAGCCAAGAAGGACTAAATACGCAGTATTTT. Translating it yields CASSQEGLNTQYF.

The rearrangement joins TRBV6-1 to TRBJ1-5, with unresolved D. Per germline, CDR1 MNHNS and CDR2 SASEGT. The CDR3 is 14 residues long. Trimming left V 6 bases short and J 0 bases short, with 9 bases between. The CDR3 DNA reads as TGTGCCAGCAGAGACTGGTATAGCAATCAGCCCCAGCATTTT. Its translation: CASRDWYSNQPQHF.